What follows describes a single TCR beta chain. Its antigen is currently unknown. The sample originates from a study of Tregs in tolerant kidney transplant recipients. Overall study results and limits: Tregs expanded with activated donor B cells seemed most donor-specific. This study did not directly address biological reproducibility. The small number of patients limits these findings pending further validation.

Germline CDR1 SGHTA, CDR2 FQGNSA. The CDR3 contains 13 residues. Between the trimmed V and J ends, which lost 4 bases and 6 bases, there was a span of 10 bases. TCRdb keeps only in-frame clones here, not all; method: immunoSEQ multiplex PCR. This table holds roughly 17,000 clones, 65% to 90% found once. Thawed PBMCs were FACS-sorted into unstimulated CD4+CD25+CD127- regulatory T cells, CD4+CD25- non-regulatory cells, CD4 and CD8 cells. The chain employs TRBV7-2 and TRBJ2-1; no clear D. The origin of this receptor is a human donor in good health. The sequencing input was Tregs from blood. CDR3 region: CASSWTRLNEQFF. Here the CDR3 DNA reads TGTGCCAGCAGCTGGACCAGACTCAATGAGCAGTTCTTC.